The rows below give T cell receptor beta chains drawn from one sample of a study of cytomegalovirus exposure and HLA in healthy donors. Repertoires were generated with immunoSEQ multiplex PCR, while TCRdb's copy carries only in-frame clones and drops some. The repertoire holds around 100,000 clones, with roughly four fifths as singletons. Material for sequencing was PBMCs. Source of these receptors: a man younger than 40 in good health and CMV-seropositive. The CDR3 runs from the conserved cysteine through the conserved F or W. D genes are given only for firm matches. Part of the rows lack a size; the others show once, few, many or a class for expanded clones.

J | D | size | V | CDR3 | DNA
TRBJ1-1 | . | . | TRBV6-5 | CASSYEGDEAFF | TGTGCCAGCAGTTACGAGGGGGATGAAGCTTTCTTT
TRBJ2-5 | TRBD1 | once | TRBV19 | CASSPTGGRETQYF | TGTGCCAGTAGTCCGACAGGGGGCCGAGAGACCCAGTACTTC
TRBJ2-3 | TRBD1 | . | TRBV7-2 | CASSLPLQGWTDTQYF | TGTGCCAGCAGCTTACCCCTACAGGGGTGGACAGATACGCAGTATTTT
TRBJ2-1 | TRBD2 | . | TRBV19 | CASSSTQFSGRYSYNEQFF | TGTGCCAGTAGTTCTACTCAATTTAGCGGGAGGTACTCCTACAATGAGCAGTTCTTC
TRBJ2-2 | . | few | TRBV5-4 | CASSFGVNTGELFF | TGTGCCAGCAGCTTCGGGGTCAACACCGGGGAGCTGTTTTTT
TRBJ1-5 | . | . | TRBV7-9 | CASSEGHPNQPQHF | TGTGCCAGCAGCGAGGGACACCCCAATCAGCCCCAGCATTTT
TRBJ2-1 | . | once | TRBV5-3 | CACTGVENYEQFF | TGTGCCTGCACGGGAGTCGAGAACTATGAGCAGTTCTTC
TRBJ2-4 | TRBD2 | . | TRBV18 | CASSPLGGSTWENIQYF | TGTGCCAGCTCACCATTGGGCGGGAGCACATGGGAAAACATTCAGTACTTC
TRBJ2-7 | TRBD1 | . | TRBV27 | CASSLSRGDRGIYEQYF | TGTGCCAGCAGTTTATCGAGGGGGGACAGGGGGATCTACGAGCAGTACTTC
TRBJ2-3 | . | . | TRBV5-1 | CASSYRDSEDTQYF | TGCGCCAGCAGCTACCGGGACTCCGAAGATACGCAGTATTTT
TRBJ1-5 | TRBD1 | . | TRBV2 | CASMADRGSNQPQHF | TGTGCCAGCATGGCCGACAGGGGCAGCAATCAGCCCCAGCATTTT
TRBJ1-5 | . | . | TRBV27 | CASSLSMRVGANQPQHF | TGTGCCAGCAGTTTATCGATGAGGGTGGGTGCCAATCAGCCCCAGCATTTT
TRBJ1-5 | TRBD1 | . | TRBV7-2 | CASSLTGQGANQPQHF | TGTGCCAGCAGCTTAACGGGGCAGGGGGCCAATCAGCCCCAGCATTTT
TRBJ1-4 | . | . | TRBV2 | CASGYGGGSGEKLFF | TGTGCTAGCGGGTACGGAGGAGGATCGGGGGAAAAACTGTTTTTT
TRBJ2-3 | . | few | TRBV15 | CATSSSVAPTDTQYF | TGTGCCACCAGCAGTAGCGTGGCACCCACAGATACGCAGTATTTT
TRBJ1-1 | . | . | TRBV19 | CASSIGAGVNTEAFF | TGTGCCAGTAGTATCGGCGCAGGGGTGAACACTGAAGCTTTCTTT
TRBJ1-2 | TRBD1 | once | TRBV5-4 | CASSLGQGMTNYGYTF | TGTGCCAGCAGCTTGGGACAGGGGATGACTAACTATGGCTACACCTTC
TRBJ2-5 | TRBD1 | . | TRBV28 | CASSFAVGTVQETQYF | TGTGCCAGCAGTTTCGCTGTTGGGACAGTCCAAGAGACCCAGTACTTC
TRBJ2-5 | TRBD2 | . | TRBV5-8 | CASSPRGTSGVEETQYF | TGTGCCAGCAGCCCTCGGGGGACTAGCGGGGTGGAAGAGACCCAGTACTTC
TRBJ2-1 | TRBD2 | once | TRBV5-6 | CASSAPGLAGGYNEQFF | TGTGCCAGCAGCGCACCGGGACTAGCGGGGGGATACAATGAGCAGTTCTTC
TRBJ2-4 | TRBD2 | few | TRBV28 | CASGGRGTSSVIQYF | TGTGCCAGCGGTGGGAGGGGGACTAGCTCCGTCATTCAGTACTTC
TRBJ1-5 | . | . | TRBV27 | CASSLSREVGQPQHF | TGTGCCAGCAGTTTATCCAGGGAGGTCGGTCAGCCCCAGCATTTT
TRBJ2-6 | . | . | TRBV27 | CASRMTPGVFGANVLTF | TGTGCCAGCAGAATGACCCCGGGGGTATTTGGGGCCAACGTCCTGACTTTC
TRBJ2-2 | . | once | TRBV7-9 | CASSFEDLIAWDTGELFF | TGTGCCAGCAGCTTTGAAGATCTGATAGCGTGGGACACCGGGGAGCTGTTTTTT
TRBJ2-1 | . | . | TRBV15 | CATSDGRGAGYNEQFF | TGTGCCACCAGCGACGGCCGGGGGGCAGGGTACAATGAGCAGTTCTTC
TRBJ2-6 | . | . | TRBV5-8 | CASSLRGGGAGTGANVLTF | TGTGCCAGCAGCTTGCGAGGCGGCGGAGCCGGAACTGGGGCCAACGTCCTGACTTTC
TRBJ2-5 | . | once | TRBV5-1 | CASSSKGGGETQYF | TGCGCCAGCAGCTCGAAGGGGGGAGGGGAGACCCAGTACTTC
TRBJ2-7 | . | few | TRBV4-1 | CASSHGQGGRSYEQYF | TGCGCCAGCAGCCACGGGCAGGGAGGACGGTCCTACGAGCAGTACTTC
TRBJ2-7 | . | . | TRBV7-2 | CASSSGQLSYEQYF | TGTGCCAGCAGCTCCGGACAGCTGTCCTACGAGCAGTACTTC
TRBJ2-5 | TRBD1 | . | TRBV4-1 | CASRPSGTGTQTQYF | TGCGCCAGCAGGCCCTCCGGGACAGGGACTCAGACCCAGTACTTC
TRBJ2-6 | . | . | TRBV28 | CASTLEAGVTGANVLTF | TGTGCCAGCACCCTCGAAGCAGGGGTGACTGGGGCCAACGTCCTGACTTTC